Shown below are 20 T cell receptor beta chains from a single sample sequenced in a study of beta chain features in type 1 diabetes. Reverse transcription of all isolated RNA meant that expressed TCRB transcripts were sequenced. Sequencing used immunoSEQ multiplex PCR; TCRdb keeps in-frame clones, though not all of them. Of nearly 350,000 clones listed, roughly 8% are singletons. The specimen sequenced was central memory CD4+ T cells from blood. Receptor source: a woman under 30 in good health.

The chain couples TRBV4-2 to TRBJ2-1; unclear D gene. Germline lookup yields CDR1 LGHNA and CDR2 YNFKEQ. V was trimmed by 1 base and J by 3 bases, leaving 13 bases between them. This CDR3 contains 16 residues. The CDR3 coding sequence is TGTGCCAGCAGCCAAGTTGTGGGGTCCGACTACAATGAGCAGTTCTTC. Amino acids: CASSQVVGSDYNEQFF.

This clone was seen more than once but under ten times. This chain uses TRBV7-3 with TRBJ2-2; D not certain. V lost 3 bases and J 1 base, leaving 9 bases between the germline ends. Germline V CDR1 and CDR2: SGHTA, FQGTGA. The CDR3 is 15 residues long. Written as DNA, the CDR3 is TGTGCCAGCAGCTTTGACTCGATGAACACCGGGGAGCTGTTTTTT. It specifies CASSFDSMNTGELFF.

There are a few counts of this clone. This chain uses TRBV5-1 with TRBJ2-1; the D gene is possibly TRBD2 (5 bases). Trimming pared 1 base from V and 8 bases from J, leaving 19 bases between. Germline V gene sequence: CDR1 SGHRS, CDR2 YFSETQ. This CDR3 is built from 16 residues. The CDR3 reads CASSLTVAFSRDEQFF. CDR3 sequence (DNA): TGCGCCAGCAGCTTGACCGTAGCGTTTTCGCGCGATGAGCAGTTCTTC.

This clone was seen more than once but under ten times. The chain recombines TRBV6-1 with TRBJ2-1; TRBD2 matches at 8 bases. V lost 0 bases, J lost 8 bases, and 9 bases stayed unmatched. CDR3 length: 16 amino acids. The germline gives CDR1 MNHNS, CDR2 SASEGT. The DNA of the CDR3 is TGTGCCAGCAGTGAAGCGCCCAGCGGGAGAGGCGATGAGCAGTTCTTC. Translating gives CASSEAPSGRGDEQFF.

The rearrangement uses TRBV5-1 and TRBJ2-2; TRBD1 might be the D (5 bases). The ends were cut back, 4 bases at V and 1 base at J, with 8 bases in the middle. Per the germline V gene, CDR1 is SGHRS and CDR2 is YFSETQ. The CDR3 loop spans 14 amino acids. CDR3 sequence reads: CASSRQGNTGELFF. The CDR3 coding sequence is TGCGCCAGCAGCCGCCAGGGGAACACCGGGGAGCTGTTTTTT.

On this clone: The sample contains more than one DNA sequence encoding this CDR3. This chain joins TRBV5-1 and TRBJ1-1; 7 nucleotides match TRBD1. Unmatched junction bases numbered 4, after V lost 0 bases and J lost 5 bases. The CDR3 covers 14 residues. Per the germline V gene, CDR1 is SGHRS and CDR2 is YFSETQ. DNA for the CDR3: TGCGCCAGCAGCTTGGGACAGGGAGGGACTGAAGCTTTCTTT. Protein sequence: CASSLGQGGTEAFF.

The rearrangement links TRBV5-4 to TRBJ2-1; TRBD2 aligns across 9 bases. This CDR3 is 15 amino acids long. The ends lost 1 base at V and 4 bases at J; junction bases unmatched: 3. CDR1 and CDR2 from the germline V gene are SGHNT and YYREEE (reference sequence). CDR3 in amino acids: CASSLTSGLYNEQFF. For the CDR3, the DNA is TGTGCCAGCAGCTTGACTAGCGGGTTATACAATGAGCAGTTCTTC.

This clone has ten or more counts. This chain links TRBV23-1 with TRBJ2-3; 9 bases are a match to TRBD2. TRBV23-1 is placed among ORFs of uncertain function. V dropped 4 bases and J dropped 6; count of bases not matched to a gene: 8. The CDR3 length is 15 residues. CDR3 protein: CASSRLAGHPDTQYF. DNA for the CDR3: TGCGCCAGCAGTCGCCTAGCGGGACACCCGGATACGCAGTATTTT.

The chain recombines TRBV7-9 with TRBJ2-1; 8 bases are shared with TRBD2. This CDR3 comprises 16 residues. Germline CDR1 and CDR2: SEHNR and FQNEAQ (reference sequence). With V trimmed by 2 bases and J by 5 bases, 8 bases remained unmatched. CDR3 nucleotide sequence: TGTGCCAGCAGCTTATATATAGCGGGGTCTGACAATGAGCAGTTCTTC. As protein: CASSLYIAGSDNEQFF.

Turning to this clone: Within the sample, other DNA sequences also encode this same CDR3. In DNA form, the CDR3 reads TGTGCCAGCAGCTTACTAGCGGGAGTAGGAGATACGCAGTATTTT. As protein: CASSLLAGVGDTQYF. The rearrangement joins TRBV7-2 to TRBJ2-3; 10 bases fit TRBD2. Germline lookup yields CDR1 SGHTA and CDR2 FQGNSA. The CDR3 is made up of 15 amino acids. V gave up 2 bases and J gave up 5 bases; unmatched junction bases: 4.

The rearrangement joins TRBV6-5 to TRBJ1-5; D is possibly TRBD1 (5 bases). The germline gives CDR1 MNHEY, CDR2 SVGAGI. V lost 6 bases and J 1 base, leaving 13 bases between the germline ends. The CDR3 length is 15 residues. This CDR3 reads CASRIGRGSNQPQHF. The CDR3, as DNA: TGTGCCAGCAGAATCGGGCGGGGGAGCAATCAGCCCCAGCATTTT.

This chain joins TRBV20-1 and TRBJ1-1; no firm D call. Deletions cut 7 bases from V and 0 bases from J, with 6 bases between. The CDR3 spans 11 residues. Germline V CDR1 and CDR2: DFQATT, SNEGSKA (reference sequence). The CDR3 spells CSGDLNTEAFF. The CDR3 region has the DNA TGCAGTGGAGATTTGAACACTGAAGCTTTCTTT.

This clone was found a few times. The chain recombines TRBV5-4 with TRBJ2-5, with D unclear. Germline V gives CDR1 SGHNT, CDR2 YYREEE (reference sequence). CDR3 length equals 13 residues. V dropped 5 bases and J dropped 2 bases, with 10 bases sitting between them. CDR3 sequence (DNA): TGTGCCAGCAGTTCCCCAAGTCAAGAGACCCAGTACTTC. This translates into CASSSPSQETQYF.

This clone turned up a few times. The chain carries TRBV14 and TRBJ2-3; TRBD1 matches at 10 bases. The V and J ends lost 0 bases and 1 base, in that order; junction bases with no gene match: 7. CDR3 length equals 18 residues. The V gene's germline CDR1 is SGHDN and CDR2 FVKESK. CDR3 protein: CASSQDSWGQGRTDTQYF. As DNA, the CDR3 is TGTGCCAGCAGCCAAGATAGTTGGGGACAGGGGCGCACAGATACGCAGTATTTT. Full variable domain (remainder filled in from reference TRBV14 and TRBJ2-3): EAGVTQFPSHSVIEKGQTVTLRCDPISGHDNLYWYRRVMGKEIKFLLHFVKESKQDESGMPNNRFLAERTGGTYSTLKVQPAELEDSGVYFCASSQDSWGQGRTDTQYFGPGTRLTVL.

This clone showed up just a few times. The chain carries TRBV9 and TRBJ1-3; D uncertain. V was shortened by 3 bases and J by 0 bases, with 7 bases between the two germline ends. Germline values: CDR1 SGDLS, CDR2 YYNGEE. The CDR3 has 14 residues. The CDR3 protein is CASSAGGSGNTIYF. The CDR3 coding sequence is TGTGCCAGCAGCGCTGGTGGCTCTGGAAACACCATATATTTT.

The CDR3 bases are TGTGCCAGCTCACCACCCTTAGCGGGAACAGAGACCCAGTACTTC. Encoded protein: CASSPPLAGTETQYF. The rearrangement joins TRBV18 to TRBJ2-5, with TRBD2 matching 8 bases. Germline V gene sequence: CDR1 KGHSH, CDR2 LQKENI. V trimming: 0 bases; J trimming: 4 bases; junction bases outside the gene matches: 4. This CDR3 comprises 15 residues.

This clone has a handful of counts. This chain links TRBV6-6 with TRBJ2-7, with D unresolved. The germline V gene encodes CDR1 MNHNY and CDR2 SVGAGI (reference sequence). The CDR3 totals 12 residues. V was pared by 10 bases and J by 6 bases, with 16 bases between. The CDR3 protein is CATSSSVGEQYF. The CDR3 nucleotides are TGTGCCACATCTTCCAGTGTTGGCGAGCAGTACTTC.

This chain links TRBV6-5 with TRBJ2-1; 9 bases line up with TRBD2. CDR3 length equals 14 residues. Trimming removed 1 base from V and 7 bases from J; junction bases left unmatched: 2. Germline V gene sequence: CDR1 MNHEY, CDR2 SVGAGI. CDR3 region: CASSYFAGGNEQFF. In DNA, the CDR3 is TGTGCCAGCAGTTACTTCGCGGGAGGGAATGAGCAGTTCTTC.

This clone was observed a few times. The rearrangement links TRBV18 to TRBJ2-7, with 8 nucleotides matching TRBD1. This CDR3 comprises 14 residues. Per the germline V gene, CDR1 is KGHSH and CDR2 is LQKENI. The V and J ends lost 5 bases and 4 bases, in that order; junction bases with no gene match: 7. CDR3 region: CASSSDRASYEQYF. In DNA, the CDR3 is TGTGCCAGCTCATCGGACAGGGCCTCTTACGAGCAGTACTTC.

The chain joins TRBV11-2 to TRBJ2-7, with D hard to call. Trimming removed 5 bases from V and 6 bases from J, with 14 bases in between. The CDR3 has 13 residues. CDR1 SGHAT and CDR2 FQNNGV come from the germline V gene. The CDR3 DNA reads TGTGCCAGCAGCATCCCCGGCGGCACCGAGCAGTACTTC. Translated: CASSIPGGTEQYF.